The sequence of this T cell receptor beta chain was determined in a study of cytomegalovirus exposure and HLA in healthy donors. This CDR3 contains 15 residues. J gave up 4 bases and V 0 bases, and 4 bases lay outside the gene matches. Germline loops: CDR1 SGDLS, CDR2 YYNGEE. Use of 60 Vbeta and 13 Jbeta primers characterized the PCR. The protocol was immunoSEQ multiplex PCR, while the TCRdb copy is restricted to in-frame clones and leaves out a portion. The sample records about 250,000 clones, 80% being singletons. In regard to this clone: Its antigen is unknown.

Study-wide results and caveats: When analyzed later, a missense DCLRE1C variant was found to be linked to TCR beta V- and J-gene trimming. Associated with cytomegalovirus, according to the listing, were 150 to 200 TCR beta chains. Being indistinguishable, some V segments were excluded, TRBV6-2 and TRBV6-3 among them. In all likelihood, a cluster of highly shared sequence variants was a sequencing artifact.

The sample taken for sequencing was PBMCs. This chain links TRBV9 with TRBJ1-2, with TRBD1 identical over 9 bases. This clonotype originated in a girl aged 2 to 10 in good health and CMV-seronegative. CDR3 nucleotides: TGTGCCAGCAGCGTAGGCGGGACAGGGAGCTATGGCTACACCTTC. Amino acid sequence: CASSVGGTGSYGYTF.